Below are 17 T cell receptor beta chains sequenced from a single sample in a study of blood T cell repertoires in COVID-19. Libraries were prepared by immunoSEQ multiplex PCR; TCRdb keeps only in-frame clonotypes and omits some of them. The sample includes tens of thousands of clones, about 85% seen only once; the top ten take about an eighth. The specimen was peripheral blood. The receptors were gathered from a human donor in a cohort sampled during active COVID-19.

This chain links TRBV7-3 with TRBJ2-1, with a possible D match to TRBD2 (6 bases). Germline CDR1 SGHTA, CDR2 FQGTGA. V lost 2 bases to trimming and J lost 5 bases, with 13 bases between them. The CDR3 runs to 15 residues. The CDR3 sequence is CASSLLGTGNNEQFF. As DNA, the CDR3 is TGTGCCAGCAGCTTATTGGGGACTGGCAACAATGAGCAGTTCTTC.

The chain has TRBV4-1 and TRBJ1-2, with 7 bases that match TRBD1. V lost 1 base, J lost 4 bases, and 12 bases stayed unmatched. This CDR3 comprises 17 residues. Germline-derived CDR1 and CDR2 are MGHRA and YSYEKL. The CDR3 DNA reads as TGCGCCAGCAGCCAAGTATCTACGGGACAGCAATTCTATGGCTACACCTTC. It is translated as CASSQVSTGQQFYGYTF.

This chain connects TRBV19 to TRBJ1-6; D ambiguous. Per germline, CDR1 LNHDA and CDR2 SQIVND (reference sequence). Trimming stripped 6 bases from V and 10 bases from J, with 22 bases between. CDR3 length: 16 amino acids. The CDR3 protein is CASSMGALGTKSPLHF. CDR3 sequence (DNA): TGTGCCAGTAGCATGGGAGCACTCGGCACAAAGTCACCCCTCCACTTT. Full variable domain (missing parts from reference TRBV19 and TRBJ1-6): DGGITQSPKYLFRKEGQNVTLSCEQNLNHDAMYWYRQDPGQGLRLIYYSQIVNDFQKGDIAEGYSVSREKKESFPLTVTSAQKNPTAFYLCASSMGALGTKSPLHFGNGTRLTVT.

This chain joins TRBV5-1 and TRBJ2-1; a possible D gene is TRBD2 (5 bases). Germline V gives CDR1 SGHRS, CDR2 YFSETQ. The CDR3 length is 15 residues. The V gene lost 2 bases and the J gene lost 2 bases, with 11 bases spanning the gap. The CDR3 spells CASSLAVAAYNEQFF. The DNA for the CDR3 is TGCGCCAGCAGCTTAGCGGTGGCGGCCTACAATGAGCAGTTCTTC.

The chain joins TRBV30 to TRBJ2-5, with D possibly TRBD2 on 6 matching bases. The CDR3 runs to 15 residues. V dropped 5 bases and J dropped 1 base, with 17 bases sitting between them. The germline V gene has CDR1 GTSNPN and CDR2 SVGIG (reference sequence). The CDR3 sequence: CAWAPGANFQETQYF. Written as DNA, the CDR3 is TGTGCCTGGGCCCCGGGAGCGAATTTCCAAGAGACCCAGTACTTC.

V is TRBV9 and J is TRBJ2-2; TRBD1 is a possible D gene (6 bases). V lost 0 bases and J 0 bases, leaving 15 bases between the germline ends. The germline CDR1 and CDR2 sequences are SGDLS and YYNGEE. The CDR3 has 18 residues. The CDR3 DNA sequence: TGTGCCAGCAGCGTAGGGATGGGGGCTACCACGAACACCGGGGAGCTGTTTTTT. Translation gives CASSVGMGATTNTGELFF.

This chain uses TRBV6-2 or TRBV6-3 with TRBJ1-1, with a tentative D call TRBD1 (6 bases). CDR1 and CDR2 (germline): MNHEY, SVGEGT. CDR3 length: 14 amino acids. V was clipped by 2 bases and J by 0 bases, with 7 bases between them. CDR3 sequence: CASSYTGMNTEAFF. In nucleotides, the CDR3 is TGTGCCAGCAGTTACACAGGGATGAACACTGAAGCTTTCTTT.

V and J are TRBV4-2 and TRBJ2-3; 9 nucleotides match TRBD2. This CDR3 is 16 amino acids long. Germline V lookup: CDR1 LGHNA, CDR2 YNFKEQ. J gave up 4 bases and V 1 base, and 6 bases lay outside the gene matches. The CDR3 reads CASSQVFERGADTQYF. CDR3 bases: TGTGCCAGCAGCCAAGTATTCGAGCGGGGGGCAGATACGCAGTATTTT.

The genes are TRBV5-1 and TRBJ2-3; 10 nucleotides match TRBD2. Trimming at V came to 4 bases and at J to 5 bases, leaving 10 bases not matched to a gene. Looked up from germline, CDR1 is SGHRS and CDR2 is YFSETQ. This CDR3 has 16 amino acids. This CDR3 reads CASSPEGLAGVDTQYF. For the CDR3, the DNA is TGCGCCAGCAGCCCGGAGGGGCTAGCGGGGGTAGATACGCAGTATTTT. Looking up the rest from reference TRBV5-1 and TRBJ2-3 gives the full variable domain: KAGVTQTPRYLIKTRGQQVTLSCSPISGHRSVSWYQQTPGQGLQFLFEYFSETQRNKGNFPGRFSGRQFSNSRSEMNVSTLELGDSALYLCASSPEGLAGVDTQYFGPGTRLTVL.

This rearrangement joins TRBV11-2 to TRBJ2-3; the D gene is possibly TRBD1 (7 bases). Trimming took 5 bases from V and 6 from J, leaving 27 bases between them. This CDR3 spans 18 amino acids. Germline V lookup: CDR1 SGHAT, CDR2 FQNNGV. CDR3 region: CASSNRGGGVRLHDTQYF. CDR3 DNA sequence: TGTGCCAGCAGCAATCGAGGGGGCGGGGTTCGGTTGCATGATACGCAGTATTTT.

The chain couples TRBV5-4 to TRBJ2-5; 9 positions agree with TRBD2. This CDR3 is 15 amino acids long. Germline loops: CDR1 SGHNT, CDR2 YYREEE (reference sequence). The V segment lost 2 bases and the J segment 1 base; nucleotides outside the gene matches: 3. The CDR3 sequence: CASSFVLAGQETQYF. The CDR3 DNA reads as TGTGCCAGCAGCTTCGTACTAGCGGGCCAAGAGACCCAGTACTTC. Together with reference TRBV5-4 and TRBJ2-5, the CDR3 gives the full variable domain: ETGVTQSPTHLIKTRGQQVTLRCSSQSGHNTVSWYQQALGQGPQFIFQYYREEENGRGNFPPRFSGLQFPNYSSELNVNALELDDSALYLCASSFVLAGQETQYFGPGTRLLVL.

V is TRBV4-1 and J is TRBJ2-7, with D possibly being TRBD2 (6 bases). Trimming removed 1 base at V and 0 bases at J, with 10 bases between. This CDR3 is built from 15 residues. Germline assignment: CDR1 MGHRA and CDR2 YSYEKL. CDR3 region: CASSQVIGGSYEQYF. The CDR3 region has the DNA TGCGCCAGCAGCCAAGTTATCGGGGGCTCCTACGAGCAGTACTTC.

This clone was seen a few times. The CDR3 here is CASNAGARSYNSPLHF. DNA of the CDR3: TGTGCCAGCAACGCGGGGGCGAGGTCCTATAATTCACCCCTCCACTTT. The V gene is TRBV9, the J gene TRBJ1-6; TRBD1 might be the D (6 bases). This CDR3 has 16 amino acids. V was shortened by 6 bases and J by 1 base, with 14 bases between the two germline ends. From germline, CDR1 is SGDLS and CDR2 YYNGEE.

In this sample, this clone turned up a few times. This chain joins TRBV28 and TRBJ1-6, with no clear D. The germline V gene has CDR1 MDHEN and CDR2 SYDVKM. Trimming shortened V by 4 bases and J by 5 bases, and 6 bases separated the two germline ends. The length of the CDR3 is 13 residues. CDR3 coding DNA: TGTGCCAGCAGTTACGGGAATAATTCACCCCTCCACTTT. It translates to CASSYGNNSPLHF.

V usage is TRBV7-9 and J usage is TRBJ2-3; D possibly corresponds to TRBD2 (6 bases). Germline CDR1 reads SEHNR; CDR2 reads FQNEAQ (reference sequence). The CDR3 totals 16 residues. Trimming removed 5 bases at V and 2 bases at J, with 17 bases between. CDR3 in amino acids: CASSPVRAGPTDTQYF. CDR3 sequence (DNA): TGTGCCAGCAGCCCCGTCCGGGCGGGACCCACAGATACGCAGTATTTT.

V usage is TRBV9 and J usage is TRBJ2-3; TRBD2 matches 11 bases. CDR3 length equals 16 residues. J lost 5 bases, V lost 4 bases, and 9 bases had no gene match. The germline CDR1 and CDR2 sequences are SGDLS and YYNGEE. The CDR3 loop reads CASSSRLAGTGDTQYF. The CDR3 DNA is TGTGCCAGCAGCTCCCGACTAGCGGGGACGGGAGATACGCAGTATTTT.

V gene TRBV3-1 (or the pseudogene TRBV3-2) combines with J gene TRBJ2-7; 9 bases are shared with TRBD2. Germline lookup yields CDR1 LGHDT and CDR2 YNNKEL (reference sequence). This CDR3 has 16 amino acids. V lost 1 base and J lost 2; bases outside the gene matches: 6. CDR3 in amino acids: CASSQGLAGHTYEQYF. The CDR3 nucleotides read TGTGCCAGCAGCCAAGGGCTAGCGGGACATACCTACGAGCAGTACTTC.